Listed here are 23 T cell receptor beta chains from one sample, sequenced in a study of shared clonotypes between healthy human individuals. In the naive CD8 group, cells lacked CD45RO and were positively selected for CCR7, so terminally differentiated effector memory CD45RA+ cells were left out. The table came from immunoSEQ multiplex PCR; TCRdb's copy has only in-frame clones and leaves some out. This table has over 2 million clones, about 95% appearing once. The sample taken for sequencing was naive CD8+ T cells sorted from blood. The receptors here all came from a man aged 18 to 30 in good health.

This clone came up once. The sample carries other DNA sequences with the same CDR3. The chain links TRBV28 to TRBJ2-5; the D is unclear. Germline CDR1 reads MDHEN; CDR2 reads SYDVKM. V lost 2 bases and J lost 2, with 6 bases in between. The CDR3 consists of 13 residues. This CDR3 is CASSLGIQETQYF. Here the CDR3 DNA reads TGTGCCAGCAGTTTAGGCATACAAGAGACCCAGTACTTC.

The chain uses TRBV13 and TRBJ2-5; 11 bases agree with TRBD2. Germline V lookup: CDR1 PRHDT, CDR2 FYEKMQ (reference sequence). The length of the CDR3 is 16 residues. V lost 5 bases, J lost 0 bases, and 5 bases stayed unmatched. Here the CDR3 reads CASSQRLAGYQETQYF. CDR3 nucleotides: TGTGCCAGCAGCCAAAGACTAGCGGGGTACCAAGAGACCCAGTACTTC.

On this clone itself: The same CDR3 is also encoded by other DNA sequences in this sample. V gene TRBV28 combines with J gene TRBJ2-2; the D is unclear. The CDR3 spans 14 residues. The germline V gene has CDR1 MDHEN and CDR2 SYDVKM. Trimming took off 3 bases at V and 1 base at J, with 6 bases between the two ends. CDR3 loop: CASSFPGNTGELFF. In DNA form, the CDR3 reads TGTGCCAGCAGTTTTCCAGGGAACACCGGGGAGCTGTTTTTT.

The chain couples TRBV27 to TRBJ1-3, with unresolved D. The CDR3 is 15 residues long. Trimming took 4 bases from V and 0 from J, leaving 10 bases between them. The germline gives CDR1 MNHEY, CDR2 SMNVEV (reference sequence). CDR3 sequence reads: CASSSYGPSGNTIYF. For the CDR3, the DNA is TGTGCCAGCAGTTCCTATGGCCCCTCTGGAAACACCATATATTTT.

CDR3 protein: CASSLTGLPSEELFF. The CDR3 DNA reads TGTGCCAGCAGTTTAACGGGACTCCCCAGTGAAGAGCTGTTTTTT. The chain has TRBV27 and TRBJ2-2; the D gene is possibly TRBD2 (6 bases). Germline assignment: CDR1 MNHEY and CDR2 SMNVEV (reference sequence). The CDR3 runs 15 residues. The V gene lost 2 bases and the J gene lost 11 bases, with 18 bases spanning the gap.

V usage is TRBV9 and J usage is TRBJ2-1, with D uncertain. The germline V and J ends were trimmed by 4 bases and 9 bases, with 14 bases remaining between them. Germline V gene sequence: CDR1 SGDLS, CDR2 YYNGEE. The CDR3 covers 13 residues. CDR3 protein: CASSNPNRAEQFF. The CDR3 region has the DNA TGTGCCAGCAGCAATCCTAACCGGGCTGAGCAGTTCTTC.

The sample holds a few counts of this clone. The rearrangement uses TRBV25-1 and TRBJ2-5, with D possibly being TRBD1 or TRBD2 (5 bases each). CDR1 MGHDK and CDR2 SYGVNS come from the germline V gene. CDR3 length: 16 residues. Trimming cost V 1 base and J 2 bases, with 14 bases left between them. CDR3 DNA sequence: TGTGCCAGCAGTGAATTCGGGGCTCTAGAACAAGAGACCCAGTACTTC. It translates to CASSEFGALEQETQYF. The complete variable domain, with remaining parts taken from reference TRBV25-1 and TRBJ2-5, reads EADIYQTPRYLVIGTGKKITLECSQTMGHDKMYWYQQDPGMELHLIHYSYGVNSTEKGDLSSESTVSRIRTEHFPLTLESARPSHTSQYLCASSEFGALEQETQYFGPGTRLLVL.

The chain is built from TRBV6-6 and TRBJ2-2, with TRBD2 matching over 9 bases. Looked up from germline, CDR1 is MNHNY and CDR2 is SVGAGI (reference sequence). V lost 0 bases to trimming and J lost 6 bases; unmatched junction nucleotides: 2. This CDR3 region has 15 residues. CDR3 region: CASSYSASGAGELFF. The DNA of the CDR3 is TGTGCCAGCAGTTACTCCGCTAGCGGGGCCGGGGAGCTGTTTTTT.

This chain uses TRBV4-3 with TRBJ2-1; no definite D call. Trimming pared 1 base from V and 4 bases from J, leaving 14 bases between. The CDR3 runs 16 residues. Germline V gene sequence: CDR1 LGHNA, CDR2 YSLEER. This CDR3 is CASSQGFAGEYNEQFF. The CDR3 DNA reads TGCGCCAGCAGCCAAGGGTTTGCTGGCGAGTACAATGAGCAGTTCTTC.

With regard to this clone: Additional DNA sequences in this sample encode the identical CDR3. The chain recombines TRBV29-1 with TRBJ2-2; D not certain. This CDR3 has 10 amino acids. The germline V gene encodes CDR1 SQVTM and CDR2 ANQGSEA. V was cut by 7 bases and J by 6 bases, with 6 bases left in between. The DNA of the CDR3 is TGCAGCGCATTGGCCGGGGAGCTGTTTTTT. Translated: CSALAGELFF.

J is TRBJ2-5 and V is TRBV7-8, with 10 positions matching TRBD1. Germline V gene lookup returns CDR1 SGHVS and CDR2 FQNEAQ. The CDR3 has 16 residues. V lost 5 bases, J lost 4 bases, and 10 bases stayed unmatched. Here the CDR3 reads CASSRRTGGRVETQYF. Written as DNA, the CDR3 is TGTGCCAGCAGCCGACGGACAGGGGGAAGGGTAGAGACCCAGTACTTC.

The chain is built from TRBV5-8 and TRBJ1-6, with D possibly matching TRBD1 (5 bases). Trimming cost V 0 bases and J 10 bases, with 8 bases left between them. The CDR3 has 13 amino acids. Germline values: CDR1 SGHTS, CDR2 YDEGEE. The CDR3 is CASSLGGGSPLHF. CDR3 DNA sequence: TGTGCCAGCAGCTTGGGGGGCGGGTCACCCCTCCACTTT.

The chain combines TRBV30 with TRBJ2-2; D not resolved. This CDR3 region has 13 residues. From germline, CDR1 is GTSNPN and CDR2 SVGIG (reference sequence). Trimming left V 0 bases short and J 6 bases short, with 8 bases between. The CDR3 loop reads CAWSVLGSGELFF. The CDR3 DNA sequence: TGTGCCTGGAGTGTACTCGGCTCCGGGGAGCTGTTTTTT.

This sequence joins TRBV27 and TRBJ2-7, with D tentatively TRBD1 (5 bases). There are 14 residues in the CDR3. Trimming cost V 2 bases and J 5 bases, with 13 bases left between them. CDR1 and CDR2 from the germline V gene are MNHEY and SMNVEV (reference sequence). This CDR3 reads CASSLQGTLHEQYF. CDR3 nucleotide sequence: TGTGCCAGCAGTTTACAGGGTACCCTCCACGAGCAGTACTTC.

This clone appeared a few times. Additional DNA sequences in this sample encode the identical CDR3. CDR3 DNA: TGCGCCAGCAGCCCAGGGACGGATGGCTACACCTTC. Encoded protein: CASSPGTDGYTF. The chain combines TRBV5-1 with TRBJ1-2, with D perhaps TRBD1 (5 bases). There are 12 residues in the CDR3. The germline V and J ends were trimmed by 4 bases and 6 bases, with 10 bases remaining between them. From germline, CDR1 is SGHRS and CDR2 YFSETQ.

In its sample, this clone was seen a few times. The chain recombines TRBV29-1 with TRBJ1-1, with D possibly TRBD1 on 5 matching bases. V was cut by 6 bases and J by 3 bases, with 20 bases left in between. Germline V gives CDR1 SQVTM, CDR2 ANQGSEA. The CDR3 covers 15 residues. This CDR3 reads CSVTPLGVMDTEAFF. In DNA form, the CDR3 reads TGCAGCGTGACGCCATTGGGGGTGATGGACACTGAAGCTTTCTTT.

The chain links TRBV9 to TRBJ2-2, with D tentatively TRBD2 (6 bases). Trimming shortened V by 3 bases and J by 3 bases, and 15 bases separated the two germline ends. Looked up from germline, CDR1 is SGDLS and CDR2 is YYNGEE. The CDR3 has 16 amino acids. CDR3 loop: CASSANPGLHTGELFF. The CDR3 DNA reads as TGTGCCAGCAGCGCGAACCCGGGACTGCACACCGGGGAGCTGTTTTTT.

The chain combines TRBV7-8 with TRBJ2-7; 8 positions match TRBD1. Germline loops: CDR1 SGHVS, CDR2 FQNEAQ. V shed 1 base and J 3 bases; nucleotides not matched to a gene: 5. This CDR3 is built from 15 residues. CDR3 loop: CASSLGSDRGYEQYF. The CDR3 DNA follows: TGTGCCAGCAGCTTAGGATCAGACAGGGGCTACGAGCAGTACTTC.

V and J are TRBV27 and TRBJ1-4; a weak D match, TRBD1 (6 bases). V lost 6 bases to trimming and J lost 1 base, with 9 bases between them. The CDR3 extends over 14 amino acids. CDR1 is MNHEY, CDR2 SMNVEV, per germline (reference sequence). The CDR3 here is CASREGGTNEKLFF. The CDR3 region has the DNA TGTGCCAGCAGGGAGGGGGGAACTAATGAAAAACTGTTTTTT.

This clone was found once. The chain combines TRBV13 with TRBJ2-1, with TRBD2 matching 12 bases. This CDR3 region has 15 residues. With 5 bases clipped from V and 9 bases from J, the junction kept 8 bases outside the gene matches. CDR1 PRHDT and CDR2 FYEKMQ come from the germline V gene (reference sequence). CDR3 sequence reads: CASSPLAGGSGEQFF. DNA of the CDR3: TGTGCCAGCAGCCCGCTAGCGGGGGGGAGTGGTGAGCAGTTCTTC.

The J gene is TRBJ2-1, the V gene TRBV10-3; 7 bases line up with TRBD1. Trimming took 6 bases from V and 5 from J; bases not matched to a gene: 4. CDR1 and CDR2 (germline): ENHRY, SYGVKD. There are 13 residues in the CDR3. CDR3 sequence reads: CAIRRDSDNEQFF. The CDR3 region has the DNA TGTGCCATCAGGAGGGACAGTGACAATGAGCAGTTCTTC.

A single count supports this clone. The chain is built from TRBV13 and TRBJ2-5, with TRBD2 matching 9 bases. This CDR3 has 17 residues. V lost 1 base to trimming and J lost 2 bases; unmatched junction nucleotides: 8. CDR1 PRHDT and CDR2 FYEKMQ come from the germline V gene (reference sequence). Here the CDR3 reads CASSLVSAGGPQETQYF. DNA of the CDR3: TGTGCCAGCAGCTTAGTATCAGCGGGGGGACCTCAAGAGACCCAGTACTTC.

This rearrangement joins TRBV6-9 to TRBJ2-1, with 10 nucleotides matching TRBD1. The trim removed 0 bases at V and 6 bases at J, leaving 2 bases unmatched. CDR1 and CDR2 (germline): MNHGY, SVAAGI. This CDR3 region has 15 residues. In nucleotides, the CDR3 is TGTGCCAGCAGTTATTCGGGGGACAGGGGCAATGAGCAGTTCTTC. Encoded protein: CASSYSGDRGNEQFF.